This record covers a single T cell receptor (beta chain). Its matching antigen is unknown. The data stem from a study of CD8 T cells in ankylosing spondylitis. TCRdb re-analysed the 5' RACE reads in MiXCR, keeping a single row per CDR3 protein. The data hold about 88,000 distinct CDR3 sequences, with approximately 30% observed a single time. The CDR3 is 14 residues long. Trimming removed 5 bases at V and 3 bases at J, with 13 bases between. Germline loops: CDR1 MNHEY, CDR2 SMNVEV (reference sequence). General observations from the study: For ankylosing spondylitis blood, a TCR beta motif of under ten highly homologous variants appeared characteristic.

The rearrangement uses TRBV27 and TRBJ1-2; maybe TRBD1 (6 bases). Sequencing was performed on blood, either unsorted or a sorted T cell fraction (not recorded which). This sequence originates from a male donor with ankylosing spondylitis or in good health (not recorded which). CDR3 residues: CASSPYRTDYGYTF. In DNA, the CDR3 is TGTGCCAGCAGTCCTTATCGGACAGACTATGGCTACACCTTC.